Each of the 15 T cell receptor beta chains below was sequenced from the same sample in a study of tumor T cells in aggressive B-cell lymphoma. The protocol was immunoSEQ multiplex PCR, while the TCRdb copy is restricted to in-frame clones and leaves out a portion. This sample carries 7,000 to 9,500 clones, 70% to 90% of them seen once, and the ten largest clones take more than 3%. The sequenced material came from tumor tissue. These TCRs come from an adult with diffuse large B cell lymphoma.

The chain uses TRBV9 and TRBJ1-6; D is uncertain. The CDR3 has 14 residues. V was cut by 2 bases and J by 4 bases, with 7 bases left in between. Germline loops: CDR1 SGDLS, CDR2 YYNGEE. The CDR3 region is CASSVGRYNSPLHF. In nucleotides, the CDR3 is TGTGCCAGCAGCGTTGGCCGATATAATTCACCCCTCCACTTT.

The chain combines TRBV29-1 with TRBJ1-2; unclear D gene. Germline V gives CDR1 SQVTM, CDR2 ANQGSEA. This CDR3 has 14 residues. Between the trimmed V and J ends, which lost 2 bases and 0 bases, there was a span of 10 bases. CDR3 DNA sequence: TGCAGCGTTGAATTTCAGGCCCCTAACTATGGCTACACCTTC. This encodes CSVEFQAPNYGYTF.

The rearrangement joins TRBV19 to TRBJ1-6; 8 bases fit TRBD1. V shed 3 bases and J 10 bases; nucleotides not matched to a gene: 11. Germline loops: CDR1 LNHDA, CDR2 SQIVND (reference sequence). This CDR3 is 16 amino acids long. CDR3 protein: CASSIRTGTVGSPLHF. As DNA, the CDR3 is TGTGCCAGTAGTATCCGGACAGGGACAGTTGGGTCACCCCTCCACTTT.

The CDR3 loop reads CASSDQQSNTEAFF. As DNA, the CDR3 is TGTGCCAGCAGCGACCAACAGAGTAACACTGAAGCTTTCTTT. The chain employs TRBV13 and TRBJ1-1; D gene ambiguous. With 5 bases removed from V and 2 bases from J, the gap between germline ends came to 12 bases. CDR1 PRHDT and CDR2 FYEKMQ come from the germline V gene (reference sequence). The CDR3 is made up of 14 amino acids.

The rearrangement uses TRBV7-9 and TRBJ1-1, with D possibly TRBD1 on 5 matching bases. The ends were cut back, 5 bases at V and 5 bases at J, with 12 bases in the middle. Germline V gives CDR1 SEHNR, CDR2 FQNEAQ (reference sequence). This CDR3 spans 13 amino acids. This CDR3 is CASSGRGGTEAFF. CDR3 nucleotides: TGTGCCAGCAGCGGTAGGGGAGGAACTGAAGCTTTCTTT.

The chain recombines TRBV18 with TRBJ1-1; 10 nucleotides line up with TRBD1. The trim removed 2 bases at V and 4 bases at J, leaving 7 bases unmatched. The CDR3 contains 16 residues. Germline CDR1 reads KGHSH; CDR2 reads LQKENI. The CDR3 sequence is CASSPNTGTGATEAFF. For the CDR3, the DNA is TGTGCCAGCTCACCAAACACCGGGACAGGGGCCACTGAAGCTTTCTTT.

The V call is TRBV29-1, the J call TRBJ2-3; 9 bases agree with TRBD1. V lost 7 bases to trimming and J lost 6 bases; unmatched junction nucleotides: 14. CDR1 is SQVTM and CDR2 is ANQGSEA in the germline V gene. There are 15 residues in the CDR3. DNA for the CDR3: TGCAGCGCTACACGCGATCCACAGGGGGCGGATACGCAGTATTTT. It specifies CSATRDPQGADTQYF.

The chain employs TRBV5-1 and TRBJ2-2, with D possibly matching TRBD1 (6 bases). The CDR3 contains 14 residues. Germline V lookup: CDR1 SGHRS, CDR2 YFSETQ. V was pared by 5 bases and J by 1 base, with 9 bases between. The CDR3 DNA is TGCGCCAGCAGGAAGACAGGGAACACCGGGGAGCTGTTTTTT. Its protein product is CASRKTGNTGELFF.

The chain couples TRBV4-1 to TRBJ2-3; tentatively, D is TRBD1 (5 bases). Per germline, CDR1 MGHRA and CDR2 YSYEKL. The CDR3 is 16 residues long. V dropped 0 bases and J dropped 0 bases, with 10 bases sitting between them. The CDR3 loop is CASSQEQAASTDTQYF. The CDR3 region has the DNA TGCGCCAGCAGCCAAGAACAGGCCGCTAGCACAGATACGCAGTATTTT.

This chain joins TRBV5-6 and TRBJ1-6; perhaps TRBD1 as D (5 bases). This CDR3 comprises 14 residues. V gave up 0 bases and J gave up 6 bases, with 7 bases separating them. Germline CDR1 reads SGHDT; CDR2 reads YYEEEE. The CDR3 region is CASSLGQTNSPLHF. CDR3 DNA: TGTGCCAGCAGCTTGGGACAGACTAATTCACCCCTCCACTTT. The entire variable domain, with the rest obtained from reference TRBV5-6 and TRBJ1-6, is as follows: DAGVTQSPTHLIKTRGQQVTLRCSPKSGHDTVSWYQQALGQGPQFIFQYYEEEERQRGNFPDRFSGHQFPNYSSELNVNALLLGDSALYLCASSLGQTNSPLHFGNGTRLTVT.

J is TRBJ1-1 and V is TRBV6-5; possibly TRBD1 for D (5 bases). This CDR3 is built from 13 residues. Trimming cost V 8 bases and J 4 bases, with 14 bases left between them. The germline V gene has CDR1 MNHEY and CDR2 SVGAGI. In DNA form, the CDR3 reads TGTGCCAGCCGGGCGGGGCGAACCACTGAAGCTTTCTTT. It specifies CASRAGRTTEAFF.

Only one count was recorded for this clone. The rearrangement uses TRBV27 and TRBJ2-1; 7 nucleotides match TRBD2. The CDR3 loop spans 14 amino acids. Unmatched junction bases numbered 0, after V lost 2 bases and J lost 2 bases. CDR1 and CDR2 from the germline V gene are MNHEY and SMNVEV (reference sequence). The CDR3, as DNA: TGTGCCAGCAGTTTAAGCGGGGCCTACAATGAGCAGTTCTTC. Translating gives CASSLSGAYNEQFF.

The chain employs TRBV6-1 and TRBJ1-3; 12 nucleotides match TRBD1. Germline V gene lookup returns CDR1 MNHNS and CDR2 SASEGT. The V and J ends lost 6 bases and 4 bases, in that order; junction bases with no gene match: 4. The CDR3 contains 15 residues. DNA for the CDR3: TGTGCCAGCAGAGCCGGGACAGGGGGCGGAAACACCATATATTTT. It is translated as CASRAGTGGGNTIYF.

The J gene is TRBJ1-4, the V gene TRBV7-2, with TRBD1 identical over 9 bases. Germline trimming cut 6 bases from V and 6 bases from J; bases unmatched to any gene: 2. The V gene's germline CDR1 is SGHTA and CDR2 FQGNSA. This CDR3 is built from 13 residues. CDR3 region: CASRWTGDEKLFF. CDR3 DNA: TGTGCCAGCAGATGGACAGGGGATGAAAAACTGTTTTTT.

J is TRBJ1-2 and V is TRBV4-3; 8 bases align to TRBD1. The CDR3 is made up of 17 amino acids. The V gene's germline CDR1 is LGHNA and CDR2 YSLEER. Losses at the gene ends were 0 bases for V and 2 bases for J; bases not matched to a gene: 8. CDR3 bases: TGCGCCAGCAGCCAAGATTTTAGGGACAGGATGAACTATGGCTACACCTTC. As protein: CASSQDFRDRMNYGYTF.